The sequence of this T cell receptor beta chain was determined in a study of CD8 T cells in ankylosing spondylitis (dated by TCRdb to between 2016 and 2019). About the full investigation: The study profiled T cell receptor beta repertoires in healthy donors and ankylosing spondylitis patients to find disease-linked TCR variants. Samples of peripheral blood were taken, and for ankylosing spondylitis patients, synovial fluid was collected as well. In total, the full study cohort was made up of approximately 99 healthy donors and approximately 24 ankylosing spondylitis patients.

Sequenced using an Illumina HiSeq 2500. Quantitative 5'-RACE with molecular barcodes was used to prepare TCR beta libraries. As for the authors' bioinformatics: A new computational method based on a probabilistic model of VDJ rearrangement was used to identify disease-linked TCR variants. The public reads were reanalyzed by TCRdb: fastp trimming at Q25, MiXCR alignment, in-frame beta chains only. Here each entry gathers all rows of one CDR3 protein and keeps the most common genes and DNA. These V and J calls derive from TCRdb rather than the authors' analysis. Within this sample are around 250,000 distinct CDR3 sequences, with 15% to 20% of them counted one time only. The ten largest clonotypes hold about a third of the sample. The CDR3 covers 12 residues, taking in both the cysteine and the phenylalanine. Of all the DNA, just the CDR3 is kept, 36 bases in frame from base 1. The V and J ends are trimmed by 1 base and 3 bases, leaving 4 bases between them. CDR1 and CDR2 (PRHDT, FYEKMQ) derive from the germline V gene (reference sequence).

Details on this clonotype: The target of this receptor is not known. No much larger clone is present one base from it, and per-base qualities are unavailable.

Broad study findings and their caveats: The disease-linked clones had a CD8+ phenotype and were found at relatively low frequencies in peripheral blood. The disease-linked clones were reported as significantly enriched in matched synovial fluid samples from ankylosing spondylitis patients. A TCR beta motif of about eight highly homologous amino acid variants appeared characteristic of blood from ankylosing spondylitis patients. Some of the motif variants had been reported before in the synovial fluid and blood of reactive arthritis patients, a finding that suggests common disease-initiation mechanisms.

Recombination linked TRBV13 to TRBJ2-7; the D gene remains uncertain. The origin of this receptor is a male donor with ankylosing spondylitis or in good health (not recorded which). The specimen sequenced was blood, either unsorted or a sorted T cell fraction (not recorded which). The CDR3 protein is CASSLVNYEQYF. At the DNA level, the sequence is TGTGCCAGCAGCTTAGTCAACTACGAGCAGTACTTC. The full variable domain, completed from the reference TRBV13 and TRBJ2-7 proteins outside the CDR3, reads AAGVIQSPRHLIKEKRETATLKCYPIPRHDTVYWYQQGPGQDPQFLISFYEKMQSDKGSIPDRFSAQQFSDYHSELNMSSLELGDSALYFCASSLVNYEQYFGPGTRLTVT.